This TCR beta chain was profiled in a study of blood T cell repertoires in COVID-19. Study overall: Sites in the United States, Italy and Spain provided acute and convalescent COVID-19 samples. T cells, B-cell-depleted T cells, or PBMCs provided the cDNA or gDNA that served as material.

Losses at the gene ends were 8 bases for V and 1 base for J; bases not matched to a gene: 14. CDR1 is SGHKS and CDR2 is YYEKEE in the germline V gene (reference sequence). The length of the CDR3 is 16 residues. Assay used: immunoSEQ multiplex PCR; TCRdb lists only in-frame clones, some missing. The sample has approximately 210,000 clones, roughly four fifths seen once; the top ten hold roughly 12%. This clonotype was obtained from a woman between 40 and 50 years old with acute or convalescent COVID-19. This chain connects TRBV5-5 to TRBJ2-7; TRBD1 agrees at 8 bases. The specimen was peripheral blood. The CDR3, as DNA: TGTGCCAGTATAGGACAGGGTAAAACCACTTCCTACGAGCAGTACTTC. The encoded protein is CASIGQGKTTSYEQYF.